This entry features one TCR beta chain sequence. Antigen specificity is unknown. The table came from immunoSEQ multiplex PCR; TCRdb's copy has only in-frame clones and leaves some out. This table holds 110,000 to 150,000 clones, around nine tenths found once. These data are taken from a study of T cell responses to AZD1222 COVID-19 vaccine. General observations from the study: Among vaccine-associated CD4 TCRs, coverage spanned spike, with dominance at 160-218 and 743-854. The sample set comprised mostly white British donors with more females, and clonal diversity was possibly underestimated. With two AZD1222 doses given, Spike-specific TCR breadth and depth both rose.

CDR1 SEHNR and CDR2 FQNEAQ come from the germline V gene (reference sequence). The V gene end was trimmed by 4 bases and the J gene end by 5 bases; junction bases not matched to a gene: 10. This CDR3 spans 17 amino acids. The chain couples TRBV7-9 to TRBJ2-2, with 10 bases lining up with TRBD2. The clonotype originates from an adult in good health. Material: peripheral blood, obtained on day 0 of AZD1222 vaccination. In DNA form, the CDR3 reads TGTGCCAGCAGCTCCCCTCCGGGACTAGCGAGAACCGGGGAGCTGTTTTTT. Translated, it gives CASSSPPGLARTGELFF.